A single sample is the source of the 18 T cell receptor beta chains below, sequenced in a study of cytotoxic CD8 clonotypes in ibrutinib-treated CLL. Some clones are missing from TCRdb's copy, which holds only in-frame ones; the method was immunoSEQ multiplex PCR. In the table there are some 120,000 clones, 58% of which are singletons. The source was PBMCs, collected after 24 months of ibrutinib treatment. The source is a human donor with chronic lymphocytic leukemia.

CDR3 region: CASSLERGNTGELFF. CDR3 in DNA: TGTGCCAGCAGCTTGGAGCGGGGGAACACCGGGGAGCTGTTTTTT. The J gene is TRBJ2-2, the V gene TRBV5-4; the match to TRBD2 covers 7 bases. V lost 0 bases, J lost 1 base, and 0 bases stayed unmatched. Germline V gene data show CDR1 as SGHNT and CDR2 as YYREEE (reference sequence). This CDR3 region has 15 residues.

This clone has only a few counts. As DNA, the CDR3 is TGTGCCAGCAGGCCAGACAGGTCCACTGAAGCTTTCTTT. Its protein is CASRPDRSTEAFF. The chain has TRBV13 and TRBJ1-1, with D perhaps TRBD1 (6 bases). Trimming shortened V by 6 bases and J by 4 bases, and 12 bases separated the two germline ends. There are 13 residues in the CDR3. From germline, CDR1 is PRHDT and CDR2 FYEKMQ (reference sequence).

Only a few counts were recorded for this clone. The J gene is TRBJ2-7, the V gene TRBV15, with 7 nucleotides matching TRBD1. This CDR3 is built from 14 residues. Germline trimming cut 3 bases from V and 0 bases from J; bases unmatched to any gene: 2. Germline CDR1 LNHNV, CDR2 YYDKDF (reference sequence). The CDR3: CATSSWDSSYEQYF. The CDR3 DNA reads as TGTGCCACCAGCAGCTGGGACAGCTCCTACGAGCAGTACTTC.

This clone was recorded at least ten times. The rearrangement links TRBV28 to TRBJ1-2; 9 bases fit TRBD1. The V gene's germline CDR1 is MDHEN and CDR2 SYDVKM. V lost 5 bases and J lost 6; bases outside the gene matches: 4. CDR3 length equals 13 residues. The CDR3 coding sequence is TGTGCCAGCAGTCCGACAGGGGGAGATGGCTACACCTTC. It yields the protein CASSPTGGDGYTF.

This clone was counted between two and nine times. The J gene is TRBJ2-7, the V gene TRBV19, with 7 bases fitting TRBD1. The V gene's germline CDR1 is LNHDA and CDR2 SQIVND (reference sequence). V shed 7 bases and J 0 bases; nucleotides not matched to a gene: 9. The CDR3 totals 15 residues. The CDR3 reads CASKKQTGSSYEQYF. CDR3 DNA sequence: TGTGCCAGTAAAAAACAGACAGGGTCCTCCTACGAGCAGTACTTC.

The chain uses TRBV7-9 and TRBJ2-7; D possibly uses TRBD1 or TRBD2 (6 bases each). The V end lost 2 bases, the J end lost 5 bases, and 13 bases lay between the germline ends. CDR1 and CDR2 (germline): SEHNR, FQNEAQ (reference sequence). The CDR3 spans 14 residues. In nucleotides, the CDR3 is TGTGCCAGCAGCTTAATTCGGGGGCTCGACGAGCAGTACTTC. Protein product: CASSLIRGLDEQYF.

The chain has TRBV11-3 and TRBJ2-7, with 7 bases fitting TRBD2. The CDR3 length is 15 residues. CDR1 is SGHNT and CDR2 is YENEEA in the germline V gene. V lost 2 bases and J lost 2; bases outside the gene matches: 6. The CDR3, as DNA: TGTGCCAGCAGCTTATCTGGCGGGGGAACCTACGAGCAGTACTTC. Protein product: CASSLSGGGTYEQYF. The full variable domain, in which reference TRBV11-3 and TRBJ2-7 provide the parts outside the CDR3, is EAGVVQSPRYKIIEKKQPVAFWCNPISGHNTLYWYLQNLGQGPELLIRYENEEAVDDSQLPKDRFSAERLKGVDSTLKIQPAELGDSAVYLCASSLSGGGTYEQYFGPGTRLTVT.

This clone was recorded a few times. The chain joins TRBV2 to TRBJ1-3; D unresolved. The CDR3 sequence is 14 residues long. In germline, CDR1 is SNHLY, CDR2 FYNNEI. Trimming left V 5 bases short and J 4 bases short, with 12 bases between. This chain's CDR3 is CASSTMASGNTIYF. As DNA, the CDR3 is TGTGCCAGCAGTACGATGGCTTCAGGAAACACCATATATTTT.

This rearrangement joins TRBV7-4 to TRBJ1-4; no firm D call. Trimming left V 1 base short and J 10 bases short, with 10 bases between. Germline V gene sequence: CDR1 SGHVT, CDR2 SQSDAQ. The CDR3 sequence is 13 residues long. The CDR3 protein is CASSLGATGKLFF. CDR3 sequence (DNA): TGTGCCAGCAGCTTAGGGGCTACGGGAAAACTGTTTTTT.

This clone occurred a few times. The junction and the germline gene differ at one end; a read error may be behind it. The chain employs TRBV7-9 and TRBJ2-3, with TRBD2 identical over 9 bases. The germline V gene has CDR1 SEHNR and CDR2 FQNEAQ (reference sequence). The CDR3 loop spans 14 amino acids. CDR3 region: CASSTGTSRDTQYF. Here the CDR3 DNA reads TGTGCCAGCAGCACCGGGACTAGCAGAGATACGCAGTATTTT.

V and J are TRBV28 and TRBJ2-2; D possibly corresponds to TRBD1 (5 bases). The V end lost 8 bases, the J end lost 1 base, and 14 bases lay between the germline ends. The germline V gene has CDR1 MDHEN and CDR2 SYDVKM. The CDR3 runs to 15 residues. Here the CDR3 reads CASLATVGNTGELFF. The CDR3 DNA is TGTGCCAGCCTTGCGACAGTGGGGAACACCGGGGAGCTGTTTTTT.

This clone turned up a few times. Other DNA sequences in the same sample also yield this CDR3. The chain joins TRBV6-5 to TRBJ1-6; the match to TRBD1 covers 8 bases. CDR3 length equals 14 residues. Per germline, CDR1 MNHEY and CDR2 SVGAGI. V lost 6 bases and J lost 4; bases outside the gene matches: 2. DNA of the CDR3: TGTGCCAGCAGGCAGGGGGCATATAATTCACCCCTCCACTTT. It is translated as CASRQGAYNSPLHF.

This clone was seen just once. CDR3 bases: TGTGCCAGCAGTGAACGGGGGGTCTCTGGGGCCAACGTCCTGACTTTC. This sequence encodes CASSERGVSGANVLTF. This chain joins TRBV6-1 and TRBJ2-6, with TRBD2 identical over 7 bases. The CDR3 totals 16 residues. Germline CDR1 MNHNS, CDR2 SASEGT. The trim removed 2 bases at V and 0 bases at J, leaving 1 base unmatched.

This clone has only a few counts. This chain joins TRBV10-3 and TRBJ1-1, with TRBD1 identical over 8 bases. The CDR3 loop spans 14 amino acids. Germline CDR1 is ENHRY and CDR2 is SYGVKD. Trimming took 7 bases from V and 0 from J; bases not matched to a gene: 4. In DNA form, the CDR3 reads TGTGCCATCACGACGACAGGGGTGAACACTGAAGCTTTCTTT. It yields the protein CAITTTGVNTEAFF.

About this clone: Other nucleotide sequences in the sample specify the same CDR3. The chain recombines TRBV5-1 with TRBJ2-2; D tentatively reads TRBD1 or TRBD2 (6 bases each). CDR1 SGHRS and CDR2 YFSETQ come from the germline V gene. Trimming took 3 bases from V and 5 from J, leaving 14 bases between them. The CDR3 covers 15 residues. CDR3 bases: TGCGCCAGCAGCTCCGGGCAAGGGGGGACCGGGGAGCTGTTTTTT. Translated, it gives CASSSGQGGTGELFF.

The chain has TRBV6-1 and TRBJ2-3; the D call may be TRBD1 or TRBD2 (7 bases each). The CDR3 length is 14 residues. V dropped 11 bases and J dropped 4 bases, with 19 bases sitting between them. The germline V gene encodes CDR1 MNHNS and CDR2 SASEGT. This chain's CDR3 is CASSAGGGPDTQYF. CDR3 in DNA: TGTGCCTCCTCGGCAGGGGGGGGCCCAGATACGCAGTATTTT.

The sample holds one count of this clone. The genes are TRBV7-2 and TRBJ2-3; D is ambiguous. V lost 3 bases and J lost 3, with 7 bases in between. The germline CDR1 and CDR2 sequences are SGHTA and FQGNSA. This CDR3 is built from 13 residues. The CDR3 region is CASSFIGTDTQYF. As DNA, the CDR3 is TGTGCCAGCAGCTTTATCGGTACAGATACGCAGTATTTT.

This clone turned up a few times. The chain recombines TRBV7-2 with TRBJ1-5, with D hard to call. Trimming removed 2 bases at V and 4 bases at J, with 12 bases between. Germline loops: CDR1 SGHTA, CDR2 FQGNSA. This CDR3 contains 15 residues. CDR3 sequence: CASSLSEVKNQPQHF. The CDR3 DNA is TGTGCCAGCAGCTTATCAGAGGTGAAAAATCAGCCCCAGCATTTT.